This T cell receptor (beta chain) was observed in a study of control samples from healthy donors and cancer patients. Only in-frame clones appear in the TCRdb table, and some are missing; sequencing was by immunoSEQ multiplex PCR. The repertoire holds approximately 50,000 clones, with 80% to 90% as singletons. Per the germline V gene, CDR1 is SGHTA and CDR2 is FQGNSA. Deletions cut 5 bases from V and 6 bases from J, with 19 bases between. CDR3 length: 16 residues. Sequenced: PBMCs. This sequence joins TRBV7-2 and TRBJ1-4, with D perhaps TRBD1 (5 bases). The clonotype comes from a woman aged 55 to 70 with lung cancer. CDR3 DNA: TGTGCCAGCAGCAAACCTAACAGTCGAGGGGATGAAAAACTGTTTTTT. It yields the protein CASSKPNSRGDEKLFF.